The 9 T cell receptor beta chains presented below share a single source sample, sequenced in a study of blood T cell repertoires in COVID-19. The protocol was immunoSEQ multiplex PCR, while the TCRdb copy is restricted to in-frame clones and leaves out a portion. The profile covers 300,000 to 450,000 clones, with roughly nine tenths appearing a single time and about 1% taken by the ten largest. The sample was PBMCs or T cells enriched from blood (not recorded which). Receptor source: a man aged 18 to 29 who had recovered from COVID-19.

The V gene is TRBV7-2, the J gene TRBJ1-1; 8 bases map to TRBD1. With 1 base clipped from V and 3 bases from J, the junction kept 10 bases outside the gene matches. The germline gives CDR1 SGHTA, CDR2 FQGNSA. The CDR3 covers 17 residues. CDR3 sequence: CASSLDLQGAWDTEAFF. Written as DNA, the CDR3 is TGTGCCAGCAGCTTAGACCTCCAGGGGGCTTGGGACACTGAAGCTTTCTTT.

The DNA for the CDR3 is TGTGCCAGCAGTTACGGGCCCGCCCGGTCAGATACGCAGTATTTT. This codes for CASSYGPARSDTQYF. The rearrangement links TRBV6-5 to TRBJ2-3; D not resolved. Between the trimmed V and J ends, which lost 2 bases and 4 bases, there was a span of 13 bases. Germline CDR1 reads MNHEY; CDR2 reads SVGAGI. The CDR3 is 15 amino acids.

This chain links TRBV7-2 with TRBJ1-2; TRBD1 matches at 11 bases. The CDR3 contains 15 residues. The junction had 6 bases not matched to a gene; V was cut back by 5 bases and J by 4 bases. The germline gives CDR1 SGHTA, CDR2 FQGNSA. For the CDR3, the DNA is TGTGCCAGCAGCGTGGACAGGGGGCAGGTCTATGGCTACACCTTC. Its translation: CASSVDRGQVYGYTF.

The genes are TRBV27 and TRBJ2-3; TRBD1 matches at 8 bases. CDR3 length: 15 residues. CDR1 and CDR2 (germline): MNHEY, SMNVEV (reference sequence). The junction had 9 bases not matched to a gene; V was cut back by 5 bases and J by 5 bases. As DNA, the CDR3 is TGTGCCAGCAGTACCTATACAGGGGGTGGAGATACGCAGTATTTT. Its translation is CASSTYTGGGDTQYF.

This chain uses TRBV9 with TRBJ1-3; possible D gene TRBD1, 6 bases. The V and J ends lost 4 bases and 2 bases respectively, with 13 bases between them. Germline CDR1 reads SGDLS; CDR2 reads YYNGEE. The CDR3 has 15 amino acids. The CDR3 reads CASSQAGTTGNTIYF. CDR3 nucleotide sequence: TGTGCCAGCAGCCAAGCCGGGACAACTGGAAACACCATATATTTT.

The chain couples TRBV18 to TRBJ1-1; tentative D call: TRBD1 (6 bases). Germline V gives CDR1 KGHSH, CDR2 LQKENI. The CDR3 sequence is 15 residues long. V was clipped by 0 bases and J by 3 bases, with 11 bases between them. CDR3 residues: CASSPPHRDDTEAFF. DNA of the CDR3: TGTGCCAGCTCACCACCCCACAGGGATGACACTGAAGCTTTCTTT.

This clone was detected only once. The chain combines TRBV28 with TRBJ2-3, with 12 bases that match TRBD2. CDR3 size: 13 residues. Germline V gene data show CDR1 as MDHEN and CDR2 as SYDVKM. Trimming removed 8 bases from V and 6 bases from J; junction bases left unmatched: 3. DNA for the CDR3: TGTGCCAGCGGAACTAGCGGGAGGGATACGCAGTATTTT. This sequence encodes CASGTSGRDTQYF.

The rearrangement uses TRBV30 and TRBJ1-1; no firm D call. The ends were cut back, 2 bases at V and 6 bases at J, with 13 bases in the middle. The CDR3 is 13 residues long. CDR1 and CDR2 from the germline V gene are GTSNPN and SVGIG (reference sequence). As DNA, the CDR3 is TGTGCCTGGAGTCAGGCCTTTCAGTCTGAAGCTTTCTTT. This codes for CAWSQAFQSEAFF.

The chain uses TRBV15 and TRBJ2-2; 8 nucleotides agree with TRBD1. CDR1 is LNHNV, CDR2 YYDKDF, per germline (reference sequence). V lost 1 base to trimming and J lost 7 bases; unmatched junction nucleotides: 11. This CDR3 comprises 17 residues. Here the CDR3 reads CATSRGGRGQVGGELFF. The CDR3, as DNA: TGTGCCACCAGCAGAGGAGGCAGGGGGCAAGTAGGCGGGGAGCTGTTTTTT.